The 30 T cell receptor beta chains given below trace back to one sample, sequenced in a study of blood T cell repertoires in COVID-19 (dated by TCRdb to the early 2020s). Libraries were constructed by the immunoSEQ multiplex PCR assay. In TCRdb, the immuneACCESS table is reduced to in-frame sequences with V and J assigned. These tables do not hold every clone; where another copy was compared, an unresolved V gene accounts for under half, and the others remain unexplained. The table for this sample lists 150,000 or so clones; roughly 81% of them were counted only once. Around 7.7% of the sample is held by the ten biggest clonotypes. Specimen: peripheral blood. The receptors were sampled from a man aged 40-49 years who had recovered from COVID-19.

This clone was recorded only once. Here the CDR3 reads CASSPRTGPGNTIYF. DNA for the CDR3: TGTGCCAGCAGCCCTAGGACAGGGCCTGGAAACACCATATATTTT. The V gene is TRBV7-3, the J gene TRBJ1-3; 8 bases are shared with TRBD1. The junction had 5 bases not matched to a gene; V was cut back by 5 bases and J by 2 bases. The CDR3 totals 15 residues. The germline V gene has CDR1 SGHTA and CDR2 FQGTGA.

J is TRBJ2-5 and V is TRBV4-2, with D tentatively TRBD2 (5 bases). The ends were cut back, 6 bases at V and 0 bases at J, with 14 bases in the middle. The germline V gene encodes CDR1 LGHNA and CDR2 YNFKEQ. The CDR3 totals 15 residues. The CDR3 coding sequence is TGTGCCAGCAGTCCTGGAGGCCAGCACCAAGAGACCCAGTACTTC. Encoded protein: CASSPGGQHQETQYF.

J is TRBJ2-1 and V is TRBV6-6, with 8 positions matching TRBD1. CDR3 length: 15 residues. Looked up from germline, CDR1 is MNHNY and CDR2 is SVGAGI (reference sequence). J lost 0 bases, V lost 5 bases, and 3 bases had no gene match. CDR3 bases: TGTGCCAGCAGTAAGGACAGGGCCTCCTACAATGAGCAGTTCTTC. This sequence encodes CASSKDRASYNEQFF.

The chain uses TRBV21-1 and TRBJ2-7; the D segment call TRBD2 is taken from the table without a DNA check. TRBV21-1 is deemed a pseudogene. The CDR3 consists of 16 residues. CDR3: CASSKAPHYCLYEQYF. In DNA form, the CDR3 reads TGTGCCAGCAGCAAAGCCCCCCACTATTGTCTCTACGAGCAGTACTTC.

The rearrangement uses TRBV30 and TRBJ1-1; no reliable D call. Germline values: CDR1 GTSNPN, CDR2 SVGIG (reference sequence). The CDR3 has 11 amino acids. V lost 5 bases, J lost 2 bases, and 6 bases lay in between. The CDR3 loop reads CAWGYNTEAFF. The DNA of the CDR3 is TGTGCCTGGGGATATAACACTGAAGCTTTCTTT.

The sample holds one count of this clone. This CDR3 reads CASRRLAGESDTQYF. In nucleotides, the CDR3 is TGTGCCAGCAGGCGGCTAGCGGGAGAATCAGATACGCAGTATTTT. The chain couples TRBV6-5 to TRBJ2-3, with TRBD2 matching over 10 bases. The CDR3 has 15 amino acids. Germline values: CDR1 MNHEY, CDR2 SVGAGI. Trimming cost V 6 bases and J 4 bases; bases outside gene matches: 7.

The chain recombines TRBV20-1 with TRBJ2-7; 8 bases line up with TRBD1. The CDR3 runs 14 residues. The ends lost 3 bases at V and 3 bases at J; junction bases unmatched: 7. Looked up from germline, CDR1 is DFQATT and CDR2 is SNEGSKA (reference sequence). In DNA, the CDR3 is TGCAGTGCTAGTACGGGACAGGTACGCTACGAGCAGTACTTC. Encoded protein: CSASTGQVRYEQYF.

This chain connects TRBV6-5 to TRBJ1-4, with a tentative D call TRBD1 (5 bases). The CDR3 contains 14 residues. Deletions cut 7 bases from V and 6 bases from J, with 15 bases between. CDR1 MNHEY and CDR2 SVGAGI come from the germline V gene. The CDR3 coding sequence is TGTGCCAGCACTACCGGGACGGGGGATGAAAAACTGTTTTTT. It specifies CASTTGTGDEKLFF.

The J gene is TRBJ2-7, the V gene TRBV20-1; 7 bases are shared with TRBD2. Germline V gene data show CDR1 as DFQATT and CDR2 as SNEGSKA (reference sequence). V shed 3 bases and J 0 bases; nucleotides not matched to a gene: 8. The CDR3 length is 15 residues. The CDR3 region has the DNA TGCAGTGCTAGTCCCTGGGGGGGAAGCTCCTACGAGCAGTACTTC. Translation gives CSASPWGGSSYEQYF.

This chain links TRBV12-3 or TRBV12-4 with TRBJ1-2; 8 nucleotides agree with TRBD1. The CDR3 runs to 13 residues. The trim removed 7 bases at V and 8 bases at J, leaving 9 bases unmatched. CDR3 residues: CASTLGQGGGYTF. Here the CDR3 DNA reads TGTGCCAGCACCCTAGGACAGGGAGGCGGCTACACCTTC.

V usage is TRBV5-6 and J usage is TRBJ2-5, with D perhaps TRBD2 (6 bases). Trimming pared 1 base from V and 6 bases from J, leaving 16 bases between. Germline lookup yields CDR1 SGHDT and CDR2 YYEEEE. This CDR3 region has 15 residues. The CDR3 nucleotides read TGTGCCAGCAGCTTGATCCGGGACGGGAGAAAGACCCAGTACTTC. Translation: CASSLIRDGRKTQYF.

V usage is TRBV7-9 and J usage is TRBJ2-7; the D gene is possibly TRBD1 (6 bases). V dropped 4 bases and J dropped 6 bases, with 10 bases sitting between them. The CDR3 spans 12 residues. The V gene's germline CDR1 is SEHNR and CDR2 FQNEAQ (reference sequence). The CDR3 sequence: CASSSQGIEQYF. DNA for the CDR3: TGTGCCAGCAGCTCACAGGGAATCGAGCAGTACTTC.

The chain uses TRBV7-3 and TRBJ2-7; 8 bases agree with TRBD1. V trimming: 5 bases; J trimming: 9 bases; junction bases outside the gene matches: 9. The CDR3 has 13 residues. Germline lookup yields CDR1 SGHTA and CDR2 FQGTGA. The CDR3 here is CASSPDRDRRQYF. The CDR3 nucleotides read TGTGCCAGCAGCCCCGACCGGGACAGGAGGCAGTACTTC.

The V call is TRBV30, the J call TRBJ1-6; 9 bases are a match to TRBD1. The V segment lost 5 bases and the J segment 8 bases; nucleotides outside the gene matches: 4. Germline CDR1 GTSNPN, CDR2 SVGIG (reference sequence). CDR3 length: 13 amino acids. CDR3 amino acids: CAWGGQGDSPLHF. The CDR3 DNA sequence: TGTGCCTGGGGGGGACAGGGAGATTCACCCCTCCACTTT.

The chain recombines TRBV11-3 with TRBJ1-1; possible D gene TRBD1, 5 bases. In germline, CDR1 is SGHNT, CDR2 YENEEA. V was shortened by 5 bases and J by 3 bases, with 10 bases between the two germline ends. This CDR3 region has 13 residues. The CDR3 sequence is CASSPGFHTEAFF. CDR3 DNA: TGTGCCAGCAGCCCAGGGTTTCACACTGAAGCTTTCTTT.

Regarding this clone: This same CDR3 is encoded by further DNA sequences in the sample. The rearrangement links TRBV6-5 to TRBJ1-6, with D perhaps TRBD1 (6 bases). V was cut by 2 bases and J by 2 bases, with 10 bases left in between. The length of the CDR3 is 16 residues. The germline V gene encodes CDR1 MNHEY and CDR2 SVGAGI. CDR3 sequence reads: CASSYGGATYNSPLHF. The CDR3 DNA reads as TGTGCCAGCAGTTACGGGGGCGCCACCTATAATTCACCCCTCCACTTT.

The V gene is TRBV29-1, the J gene TRBJ2-3; D is possibly TRBD1 (5 bases). With 7 bases removed from V and 5 bases from J, the gap between germline ends came to 10 bases. Germline loops: CDR1 SQVTM, CDR2 ANQGSEA. CDR3 size: 11 residues. For the CDR3, the DNA is TGCAGCGCCGAGCAGGGAGATACGCAGTATTTT. Protein product: CSAEQGDTQYF.

The chain couples TRBV7-2 to TRBJ2-3, with 8 bases matching TRBD2. This CDR3 has 17 residues. Germline V gene sequence: CDR1 SGHTA, CDR2 FQGNSA. The V gene end was trimmed by 0 bases and the J gene end by 6 bases; junction bases not matched to a gene: 11. The CDR3 loop reads CASSLASGKLGADTQYF. The CDR3 nucleotides are TGTGCCAGCAGCTTAGCTAGCGGGAAGCTTGGGGCGGATACGCAGTATTTT.

This rearrangement joins TRBV30 to TRBJ1-2, with TRBD1 as a possible D gene (6 bases). The CDR3 runs 10 residues. Germline lookup yields CDR1 GTSNPN and CDR2 SVGIG (reference sequence). The V end lost 3 bases, the J end lost 7 bases, and 6 bases lay between the germline ends. The CDR3 bases are TGTGCCTGGAGGGGGGCTGGCTACACCTTC. This encodes CAWRGAGYTF.

The V and J genes are TRBV3-1 (or the pseudogene TRBV3-2) and TRBJ2-5; D possibly corresponds to TRBD1 (5 bases). This CDR3 region has 13 residues. Germline V CDR1 and CDR2: LGHDT, YNNKEL (reference sequence). Trimming took 1 base from V and 4 from J, leaving 7 bases between them. As DNA, the CDR3 is TGTGCCAGCAGCCAAGGGGGCGCAGAGACCCAGTACTTC. Amino acids: CASSQGGAETQYF.

The chain recombines TRBV7-9 with TRBJ1-1; D gene unclear. Between the trimmed V and J ends, which lost 2 bases and 2 bases, there was a span of 9 bases. CDR1 and CDR2 from the germline V gene are SEHNR and FQNEAQ (reference sequence). CDR3 length: 14 residues. The CDR3: CASSLPGGNTEAFF. The CDR3 DNA follows: TGTGCCAGCAGCTTACCCGGCGGAAACACTGAAGCTTTCTTT. Drawing the rest from reference TRBV7-9 and TRBJ1-1, the complete variable domain is DTGVSQNPRHKITKRGQNVTFRCDPISEHNRLYWYRQTLGQGPEFLTYFQNEAQLEKSRLLSDRFSAERPKGSFSTLEIQRTEQGDSAMYLCASSLPGGNTEAFFGQGTRLTVV.

V and J are TRBV5-6 and TRBJ2-1, with 12 bases identical to TRBD2. V shed 4 bases, J shed 9 bases, and the junction held 2 bases outside the gene matches. Germline-derived CDR1 and CDR2 are SGHDT and YYEEEE. The CDR3 consists of 13 residues. The CDR3 region has the DNA TGTGCCAGCAGCCAGGGACTAGCGGGTGAGCAGTTCTTC. Protein product: CASSQGLAGEQFF.

The chain links TRBV4-2 to TRBJ2-1; 14 nucleotides line up with TRBD2. The junction had 8 bases not matched to a gene; V was cut back by 3 bases and J by 7 bases. The CDR3 is 17 amino acids. Germline V gene data show CDR1 as LGHNA and CDR2 as YNFKEQ. CDR3 in amino acids: CASSHSGTSGSKNEQFF. The CDR3 DNA is TGTGCCAGCAGCCACTCCGGGACTAGCGGGAGTAAGAATGAGCAGTTCTTC.

The chain is built from TRBV5-6 and TRBJ1-5, with TRBD1 matching over 7 bases. The CDR3 covers 15 residues. CDR1 and CDR2 (germline): SGHDT, YYEEEE. V trimming: 4 bases; J trimming: 5 bases; junction bases outside the gene matches: 9. The DNA for the CDR3 is TGTGCCAGCAGCCGACGAAATACAGGGGATCAGCCCCAGCATTTT. Amino acids: CASSRRNTGDQPQHF.

The J gene is TRBJ2-5, the V gene TRBV7-2; 7 bases are a match to TRBD2. The V segment lost 1 base and the J segment 5 bases; nucleotides outside the gene matches: 4. CDR1 is SGHTA, CDR2 FQGNSA, per germline. The CDR3 is made up of 14 amino acids. Here the CDR3 reads CASSLEAGSETQYF. The CDR3 region has the DNA TGTGCCAGCAGCTTAGAAGCGGGGTCCGAGACCCAGTACTTC.

This clone was counted between two and nine times. This chain joins TRBV4-1 and TRBJ2-2; possible D gene TRBD2, 5 bases. Trimming stripped 6 bases from V and 7 bases from J, with 6 bases between. Germline lookup yields CDR1 MGHRA and CDR2 YSYEKL. The CDR3 has 11 amino acids. CDR3 sequence (DNA): TGCGCCAGCAGGGCGGGCGGGGAGCTGTTTTTT. It encodes CASRAGGELFF.

This clone appeared once. The CDR3: CASPPVEQYF. The CDR3 region has the DNA TGTGCCAGCCCCCCAGTAGAGCAGTACTTC. The chain has TRBV4-2 and TRBJ2-7; no reliable D call. V was cut by 8 bases and J by 7 bases, with 9 bases left in between. The CDR3 sequence is 10 residues long. The germline CDR1 and CDR2 sequences are LGHNA and YNFKEQ.

The chain has TRBV19 and TRBJ2-5, with TRBD1 identical over 7 bases. Germline V lookup: CDR1 LNHDA, CDR2 SQIVND (reference sequence). Trimming took 5 bases from V and 6 from J; bases not matched to a gene: 12. The CDR3 runs 15 residues. The CDR3 protein is CASSLSRTGGKTQYF. DNA of the CDR3: TGTGCCAGTAGTCTCTCTCGGACAGGCGGAAAGACCCAGTACTTC.

The chain recombines TRBV13 with TRBJ2-3, with a tentative D call TRBD2 (6 bases). Trimming cost V 5 bases and J 2 bases, with 14 bases left between them. Germline V gene sequence: CDR1 PRHDT, CDR2 FYEKMQ (reference sequence). There are 15 residues in the CDR3. This CDR3 is CASSGAGPYTDTQYF. The CDR3 coding sequence is TGTGCCAGCAGCGGTGCGGGGCCGTACACAGATACGCAGTATTTT.

In this sample, this clone turned up a few times. V usage is TRBV11-2 and J usage is TRBJ1-2, with D unclear. The germline CDR1 and CDR2 sequences are SGHAT and FQNNGV. The germline V and J ends were trimmed by 0 bases and 5 bases, with 13 bases remaining between them. The CDR3 contains 15 residues. In DNA, the CDR3 is TGTGCCAGCAGCTTAGATCCAGTATCCCTGTATGGCTACACCTTC. Its protein product is CASSLDPVSLYGYTF.